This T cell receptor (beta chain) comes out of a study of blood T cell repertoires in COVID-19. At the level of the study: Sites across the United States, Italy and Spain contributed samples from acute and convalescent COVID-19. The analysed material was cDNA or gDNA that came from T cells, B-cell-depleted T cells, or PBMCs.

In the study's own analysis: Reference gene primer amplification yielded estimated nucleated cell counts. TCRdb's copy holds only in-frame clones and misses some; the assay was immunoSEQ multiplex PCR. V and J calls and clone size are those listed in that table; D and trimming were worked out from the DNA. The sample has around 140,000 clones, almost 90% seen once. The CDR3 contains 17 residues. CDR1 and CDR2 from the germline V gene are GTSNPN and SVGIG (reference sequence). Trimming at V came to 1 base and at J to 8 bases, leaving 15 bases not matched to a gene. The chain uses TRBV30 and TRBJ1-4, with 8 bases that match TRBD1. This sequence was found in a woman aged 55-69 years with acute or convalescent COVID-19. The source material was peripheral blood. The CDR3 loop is CAWSDLTTGVLEEKLFF. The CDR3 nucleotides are TGTGCCTGGAGTGACCTAACGACAGGGGTGCTTGAGGAAAAACTGTTTTTT.